These T cell receptor beta chains were read from a single sample in a study of blood T cell repertoires in COVID-19. The method was immunoSEQ multiplex PCR; TCRdb's version includes in-frame clones alone and lacks a portion of them. The sample shows some 250,000 clones, roughly nine tenths of them seen only once. Sample: peripheral blood. These receptors all stem from a man in his fifties or sixties with acute or convalescent COVID-19. The conserved cysteine and the conserved F or W are not part of the CDR3 here. Each record gives: V gene, D gene, J gene, CDR3 protein. The D gene is left open where the match is weak.

V gene: TRBV7-7; D gene: TRBD1; J gene: TRBJ2-3; CDR3 protein: ASSSGTAGDTQY
V gene: TRBV4-3; D gene: TRBD1; J gene: TRBJ2-7; CDR3 protein: ASSQTTGTGNLPYEQY
V gene: TRBV29-1; D gene: TRBD1; J gene: TRBJ1-2; CDR3 protein: SVSPGGYGYT
V gene: TRBV5-1; D gene: -; J gene: TRBJ2-5; CDR3 protein: ASSLEGSDYGTQY
V gene: TRBV11-3; D gene: TRBD1; J gene: TRBJ1-1; CDR3 protein: ASSLEAGTGDAF
V gene: TRBV5-1; D gene: TRBD1; J gene: TRBJ1-1; CDR3 protein: ASRTTGDRRTLASKAF
V gene: TRBV19; D gene: TRBD1; J gene: TRBJ1-2; CDR3 protein: ASSFRTRTGEGYT
V gene: TRBV3-1/TRBV3-2; D gene: TRBD1; J gene: TRBJ2-2; CDR3 protein: ASSQVGRTGGTGELF
V gene: TRBV7-9; D gene: -; J gene: TRBJ2-7; CDR3 protein: ASSLGSAVGYEQY
V gene: TRBV27; D gene: -; J gene: TRBJ1-1; CDR3 protein: ASSFGGNMNTEAF
V gene: TRBV19; D gene: TRBD2; J gene: TRBJ2-7; CDR3 protein: ASRLAGGPEEQY
V gene: TRBV7-8; D gene: -; J gene: TRBJ2-2; CDR3 protein: ASSLVAGWLTGELF
V gene: TRBV27; D gene: TRBD1; J gene: TRBJ2-7; CDR3 protein: ASSLGTGPTSYEQY
V gene: TRBV10-3; D gene: -; J gene: TRBJ1-4; CDR3 protein: ATQRAPTNEKLF
V gene: TRBV28; D gene: TRBD1; J gene: TRBJ1-2; CDR3 protein: ASSYGGQGLEGYT
V gene: TRBV30; D gene: -; J gene: TRBJ1-1; CDR3 protein: AWKYSGSGTEAF
V gene: TRBV7-3; D gene: -; J gene: TRBJ1-6; CDR3 protein: ASSSGAFGSPLH
V gene: TRBV12-3/TRBV12-4; D gene: -; J gene: TRBJ1-1; CDR3 protein: ASSREGSEAF
V gene: TRBV19; D gene: -; J gene: TRBJ2-1; CDR3 protein: ASSQTAYSYNEQF
V gene: TRBV28; D gene: -; J gene: TRBJ2-3; CDR3 protein: ASRRRSGFNTDTQY
V gene: TRBV6-6; D gene: -; J gene: TRBJ1-2; CDR3 protein: ASIKGGSEFNYGYT
V gene: TRBV29-1; D gene: -; J gene: TRBJ1-5; CDR3 protein: SVSEGGINQPQH
V gene: TRBV15; D gene: TRBD1; J gene: TRBJ1-6; CDR3 protein: ATSRPDRGESPLH
V gene: TRBV3-1/TRBV3-2; D gene: TRBD2; J gene: TRBJ2-2; CDR3 protein: ASLGTSGNTGELF
V gene: TRBV6-6; D gene: -; J gene: TRBJ2-3; CDR3 protein: ASKRETDTQY
V gene: TRBV3-1/TRBV3-2; D gene: -; J gene: TRBJ2-7; CDR3 protein: ASSQVTLPTYEQY
V gene: TRBV10-3; D gene: -; J gene: TRBJ2-7; CDR3 protein: AISGRDRLSYEQY
V gene: TRBV18; D gene: -; J gene: TRBJ1-1; CDR3 protein: ASSLLGQTEAF
V gene: TRBV5-1; D gene: -; J gene: TRBJ1-3; CDR3 protein: ASSSTGAGNTIY
V gene: TRBV4-3; D gene: -; J gene: TRBJ1-4; CDR3 protein: ASSQRHLKFATNEKLF
V gene: TRBV5-1; D gene: -; J gene: TRBJ2-3; CDR3 protein: ASSPRTASTDTQY
V gene: TRBV4-3; D gene: -; J gene: TRBJ2-1; CDR3 protein: ASSPAANNEQF
V gene: TRBV7-2; D gene: TRBD2; J gene: TRBJ2-7; CDR3 protein: ASSGPTSGWSSYEQY
V gene: TRBV9; D gene: -; J gene: TRBJ2-2; CDR3 protein: ASSVAAGTGELF
V gene: TRBV3-1/TRBV3-2; D gene: -; J gene: TRBJ1-3; CDR3 protein: ASSQTAGHSGNTIY